This T cell receptor (beta chain) was retrieved from a study of cytomegalovirus exposure and HLA in healthy donors. Study-level findings and limits: Near-uniform donor sequencing depth was presumed by presence/absence analyses. The classifier was said to identify cytomegalovirus status with high specificity and sensitivity.

PCR amplification relied on 60 Vbeta primers (plus 13 Jbeta primers). Only in-frame clones appear in the TCRdb table, and some are missing; sequencing was by immunoSEQ multiplex PCR. This table holds about 150,000 clones, around 79% found once. In regard to this clone: Its antigen remains unknown.

V lost 5 bases, J lost 7 bases, and 5 bases stayed unmatched. The CDR3 has 14 amino acids. Germline lookup yields CDR1 SGHAT and CDR2 FQNNGV. The V and J genes are TRBV11-2 and TRBJ2-5; 12 bases are a match to TRBD2. The receptor comes from a man between 35 and 55 years old in good health and CMV-seropositive. Sequenced material: PBMCs. The CDR3 DNA reads TGTGCCAGCAGCCTGACTAGCGGGAGTGGGACCCAGTACTTC. Protein sequence: CASSLTSGSGTQYF.